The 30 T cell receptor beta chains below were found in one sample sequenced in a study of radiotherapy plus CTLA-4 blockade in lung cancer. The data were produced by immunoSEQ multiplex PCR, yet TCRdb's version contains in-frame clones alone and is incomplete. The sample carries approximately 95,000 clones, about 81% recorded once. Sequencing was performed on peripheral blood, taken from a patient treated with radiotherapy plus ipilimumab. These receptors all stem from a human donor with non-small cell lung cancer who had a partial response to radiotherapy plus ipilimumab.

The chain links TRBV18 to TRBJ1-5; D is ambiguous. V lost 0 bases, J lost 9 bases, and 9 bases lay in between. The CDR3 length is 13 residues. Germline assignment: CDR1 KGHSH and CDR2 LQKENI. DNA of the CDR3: TGTGCCAGCTCACCACCGAGCGGGCTGCCCCAGCATTTT. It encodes CASSPPSGLPQHF.

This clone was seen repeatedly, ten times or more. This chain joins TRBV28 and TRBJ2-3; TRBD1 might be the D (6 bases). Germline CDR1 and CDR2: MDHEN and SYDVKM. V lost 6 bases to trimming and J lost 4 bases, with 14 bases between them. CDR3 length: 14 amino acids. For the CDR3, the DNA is TGTGCCAGCAGCAAACTCCAGGGGTCAGATACGCAGTATTTT. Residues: CASSKLQGSDTQYF.

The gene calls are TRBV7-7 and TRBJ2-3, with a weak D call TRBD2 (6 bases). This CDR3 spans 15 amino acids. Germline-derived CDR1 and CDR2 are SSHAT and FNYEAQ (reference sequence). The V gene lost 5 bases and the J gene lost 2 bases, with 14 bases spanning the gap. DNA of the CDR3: TGTGCCAGCAGCCGACTACGCGGGAACACAGATACGCAGTATTTT. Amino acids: CASSRLRGNTDTQYF.

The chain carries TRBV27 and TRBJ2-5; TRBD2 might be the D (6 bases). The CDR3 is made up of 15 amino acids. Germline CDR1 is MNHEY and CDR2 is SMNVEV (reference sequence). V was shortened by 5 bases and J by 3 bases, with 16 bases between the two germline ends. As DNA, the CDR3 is TGTGCCAGCAGTAGTTTTTCGGACTACGAAGAGACCCAGTACTTC. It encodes CASSSFSDYEETQYF.

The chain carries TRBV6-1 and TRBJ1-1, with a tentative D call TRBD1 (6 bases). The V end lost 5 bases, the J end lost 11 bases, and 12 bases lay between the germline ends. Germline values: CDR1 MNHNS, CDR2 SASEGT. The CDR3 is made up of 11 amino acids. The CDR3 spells CASSSGDAAFF. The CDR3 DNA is TGTGCCAGCAGTTCAGGGGACGCGGCTTTCTTT.

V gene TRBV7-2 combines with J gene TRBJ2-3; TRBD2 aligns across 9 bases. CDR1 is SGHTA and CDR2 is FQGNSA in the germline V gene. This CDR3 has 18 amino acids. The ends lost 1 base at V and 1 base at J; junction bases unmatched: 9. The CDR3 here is CASSLGGPRGRGTDTQYF. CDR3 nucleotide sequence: TGTGCCAGCAGCTTAGGGGGACCTCGCGGGAGGGGCACAGATACGCAGTATTTT.

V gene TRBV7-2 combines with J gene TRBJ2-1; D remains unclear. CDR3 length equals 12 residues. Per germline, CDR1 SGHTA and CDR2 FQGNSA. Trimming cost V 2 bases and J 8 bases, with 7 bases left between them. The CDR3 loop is CASSLMRHEQFF. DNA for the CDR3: TGTGCCAGCAGCTTAATGCGGCATGAGCAGTTCTTC. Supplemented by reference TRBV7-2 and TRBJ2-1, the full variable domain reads GAGVSQSPSNKVTEKGKDVELRCDPISGHTALYWYRQSLGQGLEFLIYFQGNSAPDKSGLPSDRFSAERTGGSVSTLTIQRTQQEDSAVYLCASSLMRHEQFFGPGTRLTVL.

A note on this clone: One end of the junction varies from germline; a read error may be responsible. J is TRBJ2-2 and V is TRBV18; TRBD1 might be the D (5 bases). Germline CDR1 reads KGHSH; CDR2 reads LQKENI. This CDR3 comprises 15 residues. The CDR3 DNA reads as TGTGCCAGCCCACCGGACACCTCGAACACCGGGGAGCTGTTTTTT. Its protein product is CASPPDTSNTGELFF.

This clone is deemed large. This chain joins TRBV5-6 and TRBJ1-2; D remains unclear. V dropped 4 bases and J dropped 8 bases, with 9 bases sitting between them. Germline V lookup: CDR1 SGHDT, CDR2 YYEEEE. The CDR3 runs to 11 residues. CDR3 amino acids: CASSLGPGYTF. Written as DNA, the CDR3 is TGTGCCAGCAGCCTGGGTCCAGGCTACACCTTC. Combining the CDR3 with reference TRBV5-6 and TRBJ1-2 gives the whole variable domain DAGVTQSPTHLIKTRGQQVTLRCSPKSGHDTVSWYQQALGQGPQFIFQYYEEEERQRGNFPDRFSGHQFPNYSSELNVNALLLGDSALYLCASSLGPGYTFGSGTRLTVV.

The CDR3 loop reads CASSSPGRDSPLHF. The CDR3 DNA follows: TGTGCCAGCAGCTCCCCAGGGAGGGATTCACCCCTCCACTTT. V usage is TRBV5-4 and J usage is TRBJ1-6, with a tentative D call TRBD1 (5 bases). The CDR3 spans 14 residues. The germline CDR1 and CDR2 sequences are SGHNT and YYREEE (reference sequence). V lost 3 bases and J lost 8, with 12 bases in between.

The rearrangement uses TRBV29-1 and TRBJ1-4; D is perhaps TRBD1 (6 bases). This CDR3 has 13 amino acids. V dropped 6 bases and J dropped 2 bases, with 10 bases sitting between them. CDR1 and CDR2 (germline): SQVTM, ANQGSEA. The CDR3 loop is CSVRGATNEKLFF. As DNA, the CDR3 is TGCAGCGTCAGGGGTGCCACTAATGAAAAACTGTTTTTT. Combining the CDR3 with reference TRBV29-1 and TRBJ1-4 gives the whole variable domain SAVISQKPSRDICQRGTSLTIQCQVDSQVTMMFWYRQQPGQSLTLIATANQGSEATYESGFVIDKFPISRPNLTFSTLTVSNMSPEDSSIYLCSVRGATNEKLFFGSGTQLSVL.

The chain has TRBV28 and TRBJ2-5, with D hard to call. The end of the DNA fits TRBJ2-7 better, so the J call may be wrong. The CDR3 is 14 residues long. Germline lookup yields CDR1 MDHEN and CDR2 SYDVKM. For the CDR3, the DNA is TGTGCCAGCACCCCGATGACTGAAACCTACGAGCAGTACTTC. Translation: CASTPMTETYEQYF.

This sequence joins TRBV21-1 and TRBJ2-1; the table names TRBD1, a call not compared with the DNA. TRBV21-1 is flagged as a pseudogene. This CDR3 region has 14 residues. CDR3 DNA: TGTGCCAGCACCGTTGGACAGCCCTACAATGAGCAGTTCTTC. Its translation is CASTVGQPYNEQFF.

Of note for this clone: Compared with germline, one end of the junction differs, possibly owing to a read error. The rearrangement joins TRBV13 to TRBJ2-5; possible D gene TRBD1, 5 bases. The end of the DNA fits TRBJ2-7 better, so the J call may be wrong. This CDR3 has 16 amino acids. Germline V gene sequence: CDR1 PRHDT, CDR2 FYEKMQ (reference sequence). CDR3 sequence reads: CASSLGQATAFYEQYF. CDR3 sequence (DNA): TGTGCCAGCAGCCTAGGACAAGCGACAGCTTTCTACGAGCAGTACTTC.

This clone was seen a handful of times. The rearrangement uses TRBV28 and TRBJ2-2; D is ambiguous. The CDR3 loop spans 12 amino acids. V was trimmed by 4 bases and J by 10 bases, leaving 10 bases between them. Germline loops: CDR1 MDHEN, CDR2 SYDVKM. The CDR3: CASSSTGLELFF. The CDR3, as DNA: TGTGCCAGCAGTTCGACTGGCCTGGAGCTGTTTTTT.

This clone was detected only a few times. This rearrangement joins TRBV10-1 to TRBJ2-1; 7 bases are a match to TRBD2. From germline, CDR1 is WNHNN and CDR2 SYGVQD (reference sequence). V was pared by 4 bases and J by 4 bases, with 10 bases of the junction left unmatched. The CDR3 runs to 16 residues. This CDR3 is CASSGRAGSLYNEQFF. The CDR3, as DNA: TGCGCCAGCAGTGGGAGAGCGGGATCCCTATACAATGAGCAGTTCTTC.

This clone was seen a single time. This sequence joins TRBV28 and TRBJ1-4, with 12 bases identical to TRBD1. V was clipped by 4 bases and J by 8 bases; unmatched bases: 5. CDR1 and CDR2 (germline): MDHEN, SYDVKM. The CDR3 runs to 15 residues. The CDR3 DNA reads TGTGCCAGCAGTTACTCCGGGACAGGGGGCGAAAAACTGTTTTTT. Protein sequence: CASSYSGTGGEKLFF.

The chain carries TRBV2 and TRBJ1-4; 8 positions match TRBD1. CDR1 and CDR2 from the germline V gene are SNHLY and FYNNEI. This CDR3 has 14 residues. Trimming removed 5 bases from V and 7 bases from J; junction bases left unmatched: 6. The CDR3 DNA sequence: TGTGCCAGCAGTCAGACAGGGGTCGGTGAAAAACTGTTTTTT. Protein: CASSQTGVGEKLFF.

CDR3 DNA: TGTGCCAGCACCGGACGGGGGATGGACACCGGGGAGCTGTTTTTT. Protein: CASTGRGMDTGELFF. This sequence joins TRBV11-2 and TRBJ2-2; TRBD2 might be the D (6 bases). Trimming left V 7 bases short and J 3 bases short, with 15 bases between. The CDR3 is made up of 15 amino acids. CDR1 and CDR2 from the germline V gene are SGHAT and FQNNGV.

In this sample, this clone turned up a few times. CDR3 in amino acids: CASSLPRQGEGKAFF. CDR3 nucleotide sequence: TGTGCCAGCAGCCTACCTCGACAGGGTGAGGGAAAGGCTTTCTTT. V usage is TRBV6-6 and J usage is TRBJ1-1, with TRBD1 matching over 7 bases. The CDR3 has 15 amino acids. The ends lost 6 bases at V and 11 bases at J; junction bases unmatched: 18. Looked up from germline, CDR1 is MNHNY and CDR2 is SVGAGI (reference sequence).

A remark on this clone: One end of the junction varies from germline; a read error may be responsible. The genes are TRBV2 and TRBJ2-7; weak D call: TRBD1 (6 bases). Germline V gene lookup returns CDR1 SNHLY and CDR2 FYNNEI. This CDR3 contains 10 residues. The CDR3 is CASSRQVVDF. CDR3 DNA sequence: TGTGCCAGCAGTCGACAGGTGGTGGACTTC.

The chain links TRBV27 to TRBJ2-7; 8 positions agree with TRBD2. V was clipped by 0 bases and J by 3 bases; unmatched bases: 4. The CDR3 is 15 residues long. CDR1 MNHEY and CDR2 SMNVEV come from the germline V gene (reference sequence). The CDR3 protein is CASSLSGLVNYEQYF. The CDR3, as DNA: TGTGCCAGCAGTTTATCGGGACTAGTAAACTACGAGCAGTACTTC.

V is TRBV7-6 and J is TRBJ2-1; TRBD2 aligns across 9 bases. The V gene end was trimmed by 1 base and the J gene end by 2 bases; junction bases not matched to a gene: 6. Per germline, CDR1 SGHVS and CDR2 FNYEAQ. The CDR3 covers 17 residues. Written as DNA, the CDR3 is TGTGCCAGCAGCTTAGTGGCTAGCGGGGATACCTACAATGAGCAGTTCTTC. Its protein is CASSLVASGDTYNEQFF.

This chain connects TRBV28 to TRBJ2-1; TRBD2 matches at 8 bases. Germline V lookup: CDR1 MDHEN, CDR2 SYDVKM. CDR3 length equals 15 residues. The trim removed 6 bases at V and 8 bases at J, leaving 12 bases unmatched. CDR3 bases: TGTGCCAGCAGATATGGGACTAGAGGTAGCTATGAGCAGTTCTTC. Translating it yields CASRYGTRGSYEQFF.

The CDR3 is CASTLRRGLNSPLHF. In DNA form, the CDR3 reads TGTGCCAGTACCCTTCGGAGGGGGCTCAATTCACCCCTCCACTTT. V gene TRBV19 combines with J gene TRBJ1-6; 7 bases line up with TRBD1. V was pared by 7 bases and J by 7 bases, with 10 bases of the junction left unmatched. This CDR3 has 15 amino acids. Germline lookup yields CDR1 LNHDA and CDR2 SQIVND (reference sequence).

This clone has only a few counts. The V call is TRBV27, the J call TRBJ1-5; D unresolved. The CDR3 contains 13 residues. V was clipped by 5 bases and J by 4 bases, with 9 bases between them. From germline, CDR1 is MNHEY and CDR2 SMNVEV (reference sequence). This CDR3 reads CASSLLGNQPQHF. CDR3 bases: TGTGCCAGCAGTCTACTCGGTAATCAGCCCCAGCATTTT.

This CDR3 reads CASSPLATDTQYF. CDR3 in DNA: TGTGCCAGCAGCCCTCTAGCTACAGATACGCAGTATTTT. The rearrangement uses TRBV27 and TRBJ2-3, with a tentative D call TRBD2 (5 bases). Between the trimmed V and J ends, which lost 6 bases and 3 bases, there was a span of 10 bases. Germline V gene lookup returns CDR1 MNHEY and CDR2 SMNVEV (reference sequence). The CDR3 has 13 residues.

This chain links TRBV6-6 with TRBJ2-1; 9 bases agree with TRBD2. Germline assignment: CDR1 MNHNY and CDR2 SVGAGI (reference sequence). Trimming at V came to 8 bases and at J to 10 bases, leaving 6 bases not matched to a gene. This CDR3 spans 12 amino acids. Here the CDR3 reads CASRTSDGEQFF. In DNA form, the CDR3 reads TGTGCCAGCCGGACTAGCGATGGGGAGCAGTTCTTC.

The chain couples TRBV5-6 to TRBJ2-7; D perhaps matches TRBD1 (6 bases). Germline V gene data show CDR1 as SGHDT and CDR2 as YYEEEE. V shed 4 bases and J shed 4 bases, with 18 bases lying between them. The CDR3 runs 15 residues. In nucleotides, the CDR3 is TGTGCCAGCAGCATGGAACAGGGTGGCCTGTACGAGCAGTACTTC. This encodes CASSMEQGGLYEQYF. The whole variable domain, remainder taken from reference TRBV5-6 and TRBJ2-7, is DAGVTQSPTHLIKTRGQQVTLRCSPKSGHDTVSWYQQALGQGPQFIFQYYEEEERQRGNFPDRFSGHQFPNYSSELNVNALLLGDSALYLCASSMEQGGLYEQYFGPGTRLTVT.

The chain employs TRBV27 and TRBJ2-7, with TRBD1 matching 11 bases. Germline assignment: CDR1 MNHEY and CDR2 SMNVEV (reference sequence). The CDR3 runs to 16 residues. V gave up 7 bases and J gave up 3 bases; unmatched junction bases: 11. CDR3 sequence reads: CASNSGRGQGVYEQYF. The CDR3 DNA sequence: TGTGCCAGCAACTCTGGAAGGGGACAGGGGGTCTACGAGCAGTACTTC.